Listed below are T cell receptor beta chains from one sample, sequenced in a study of T cells in Graves' hyperthyroidism and ophthalmopathy. TCRdb independently ran MiXCR on the multiplex PCR reads; one entry per CDR3 protein. The table records 550,000 to 600,000 distinct CDR3 sequences, 46% of them present only once. Sequences were obtained from peripheral blood or thyroid tissue (not recorded which). Receptors were obtained from an adult woman with Graves' disease, either hyperthyroidism or ophthalmopathy (not recorded which). CDR3s include the opening cysteine and the closing phenylalanine or tryptophan. Fields, in order: CDR3 DNA, CDR3 protein, D gene, V gene, clone size, J gene. The D gene is left open where the match is weak. Not all rows give a size; the values are once, few, many and, for expanded clones, a class.

cdr3_nt: TGCAGCGTTGAGGTGCGGGAGGACCAGGGGGGCACAGATACGCAGTATTTT; cdr3_aa: CSVEVREDQGGTDTQYF; d_call: .; v_call: TRBV29-1; clone_size: .; j_call: TRBJ2-3
cdr3_nt: TGTGCCAGCAGTACGGACAGGGGAAAGCCCCTCCACTTT; cdr3_aa: CASSTDRGKPLHF; d_call: TRBD1; v_call: TRBV12-3/TRBV12-4; clone_size: .; j_call: TRBJ1-6
cdr3_nt: .; cdr3_aa: CASSPGFYLCAWSVLGREEAEQYF; d_call: .; v_call: TRBV7-9; clone_size: .; j_call: TRBJ2-7
cdr3_nt: TGTGCCACCAAGGGACTAGCGGGAATCGAGCAGTACTTC; cdr3_aa: CATKGLAGIEQYF; d_call: TRBD2; v_call: TRBV10-3; clone_size: .; j_call: TRBJ2-7
cdr3_nt: TGTGCCTGGACTCGTATCCCCTATGGCTACACCTTC; cdr3_aa: CAWTRIPYGYTF; d_call: .; v_call: TRBV30; clone_size: many; j_call: TRBJ1-2
cdr3_nt: TGCAGTGCTAGTACCTCGGGAGGTCTTTACGAGCAGTACTTC; cdr3_aa: CSASTSGGLYEQYF; d_call: TRBD2; v_call: TRBV20-1; clone_size: many; j_call: TRBJ2-7
cdr3_nt: TGTGCCATCTCGGGGGGGAACGCCAACGAGCAGTACTTC; cdr3_aa: CAISGGNANEQYF; d_call: TRBD2; v_call: TRBV10-3; clone_size: .; j_call: TRBJ2-7
cdr3_nt: TGCGCCAGCCAAAACCCTGTACTCGGAGGCTACACCTTC; cdr3_aa: CASQNPVLGGYTF; d_call: .; v_call: TRBV5-1; clone_size: many; j_call: TRBJ1-2
cdr3_nt: TGCAGTGCTAGAGAACACCGGGACTACTACGAGCAGTACTTC; cdr3_aa: CSAREHRDYYEQYF; d_call: TRBD2; v_call: TRBV20-1; clone_size: many; j_call: TRBJ2-7
cdr3_nt: TGTGCCAGCGGTGAAAGCGGAGGAACTAATGAAAAACTGTTTTTT; cdr3_aa: CASGESGGTNEKLFF; d_call: .; v_call: TRBV6-1; clone_size: few; j_call: TRBJ1-4
cdr3_nt: TGTGCCAGCAGCAAGGGACAGGCCTCTGAAGCTTTCTTT; cdr3_aa: CASSKGQASEAFF; d_call: TRBD1; v_call: TRBV7-9; clone_size: many; j_call: TRBJ1-1
cdr3_nt: TGTGCCAGCAGCTCACGACAGGCGGTGTTTTTT; cdr3_aa: CASSSRQAVFF; d_call: .; v_call: TRBV7-3; clone_size: .; j_call: TRBJ1-4
cdr3_nt: TGTGCCAGCAGTCCGGCTAGCGGGAGAGGTGAGCAGTACTTC; cdr3_aa: CASSPASGRGEQYF; d_call: TRBD2; v_call: TRBV13; clone_size: .; j_call: TRBJ2-7
cdr3_nt: TGCAGTGCTAGAGAATGGGACAGCTGGTTCGGGGTATTC; cdr3_aa: CSAREWDSWFGVF; d_call: TRBD1; v_call: TRBV20-1; clone_size: .; j_call: TRBJ1-2
cdr3_nt: TGTGCCAGCAGCGTAGAACAAGACCAAGAGACCCAGTACTTC; cdr3_aa: CASSVEQDQETQYF; d_call: .; v_call: TRBV9; clone_size: many; j_call: TRBJ2-5
cdr3_nt: TGCAGTGCTAGGCCAGGGAACGCTAGGACTGAAGCTTTCTTT; cdr3_aa: CSARPGNARTEAFF; d_call: .; v_call: TRBV20-1; clone_size: .; j_call: TRBJ1-1
cdr3_nt: TGTGCCAGCAGCCGGGACAGGGGGGAAGGAGAAAAACTGTTTTTT; cdr3_aa: CASSRDRGEGEKLFF; d_call: TRBD1; v_call: TRBV12-3/TRBV12-4; clone_size: many; j_call: TRBJ1-4
cdr3_nt: TGTGCCAGCTCGTCTTGGTCGACAGATACGCAGTATTTT; cdr3_aa: CASSSWSTDTQYF; d_call: .; v_call: TRBV5-4; clone_size: .; j_call: TRBJ2-3
cdr3_nt: TGTGCCAGCTCACCACCGGGACAGGGGGCGCAGGGCACTGAAGCTTTCTTT; cdr3_aa: CASSPPGQGAQGTEAFF; d_call: TRBD1; v_call: TRBV18; clone_size: few; j_call: TRBJ1-1
cdr3_nt: TGTACCAGCAGTTTTGGGGGAGGTGAAAAACTGTTTTTT; cdr3_aa: CTSSFGGGEKLFF; d_call: .; v_call: TRBV27; clone_size: .; j_call: TRBJ1-4
cdr3_nt: TGTGCCAGCAGCTTATCGGCAGGGGGACAGCCCCAGCATTTT; cdr3_aa: CASSLSAGGQPQHF; d_call: TRBD1; v_call: TRBV7-8; clone_size: many; j_call: TRBJ1-5